Detailed here is one TCR beta chain. Some clones are missing from TCRdb's copy, which holds only in-frame ones; the method was immunoSEQ multiplex PCR. This sample has about 97,000 clones, with about 89% found just once. This specimen comes from a study of control samples from healthy donors and cancer patients. This CDR3 has 13 residues. With 2 bases removed from V and 5 bases from J, the gap between germline ends came to 9 bases. Per germline, CDR1 KGHSH and CDR2 LQKENI. Sequenced: blood. The clonotype was recovered from a man aged 25 to 45 in good health. The chain uses TRBV18 and TRBJ2-5; D might be TRBD1 (6 bases). As DNA, the CDR3 is TGTGCCAGCTCACCAGGACAGACGGAGACCCAGTACTTC. As protein: CASSPGQTETQYF.